This entry describes one T cell receptor beta chain. Its antigen is currently unknown. Preparation of the TCRbeta library was carried out with unique molecular identifiers. TCRdb re-analysed the PCR reads in MiXCR, keeping a single row per CDR3 protein. The sample lists 540,000 or so distinct CDR3 sequences; 23% were seen once. This entry belongs to a study of T-cell reconstitution after alpha-beta-depleted transplantation in children. Study-wide results and caveats: For some patients, TCRbeta diversity was high at day 60 because of recipient T cells and thymic progenitors that survived. Approximately two months post-transplant, alpha-beta T cells reportedly originated from several hundred expanded graft clones. When one year had passed after transplant, most T-cell counts and diversity came from newly produced T cells.

This sample comprised PBMCs, mostly from graft donor cells, obtained 360 days after TCRalphabeta/CD19-depleted stem cell transplant. The sequence derives from a boy younger than two who had a stem cell transplant for acute myeloid leukemia, so the T cells may come from the graft donor.

The CDR3 DNA reads as TGCAGTGCTAGGTGCGGGGATACAGGGGACGGCACAGATACGCAGTATTTT. It encodes CSARCGDTGDGTDTQYF. The gene calls are TRBV20-1 and TRBJ2-3, with D perhaps matching TRBD1 (7 bases). The V gene's germline CDR1 is DFQATT and CDR2 SNEGSKA (reference sequence). V lost 3 bases to trimming and J lost 1 base, with 20 bases between them. The CDR3 contains 17 residues.